This T cell receptor (beta chain) derives from a study of cytomegalovirus exposure and HLA in healthy donors. This clone was recorded only once. Its antigen is still unknown. Whole-study results and caveats: A few CMV-associated chains were confirmed in vitro to be specific for CMV antigens.

This PCR relied on a set of 60 Vbeta primers and 13 Jbeta primers. TCRdb keeps only in-frame clones here, not all; method: immunoSEQ multiplex PCR. The sample has about 150,000 clones, about two thirds seen once. The sample comprised PBMCs. The sequence was obtained from a man between 35 and 55 years old in good health and CMV-seronegative.

Here the CDR3 reads CASSWAPGTEETQYF. CDR3 coding DNA: TGCGCCAGCAGCTGGGCCCCCGGGACAGAAGAGACCCAGTACTTC. The gene calls are TRBV5-1 and TRBJ2-5, with TRBD1 matching over 7 bases. This CDR3 is 15 amino acids long. V shed 3 bases and J 3 bases; nucleotides not matched to a gene: 8. Per germline, CDR1 SGHRS and CDR2 YFSETQ.